One sample yielded the 10 T cell receptor beta chains listed below, sequenced in a study of T cell repertoires in cytomegalovirus infection (dated by TCRdb to about 2019). The listed sequencing device is Illumina HiSeq 1500. The public reads were reprocessed in TCRdb via fastp at Q25 and MiXCR, keeping in-frame beta chains. Each entry is one CDR3 protein sequence, shown with its most common DNA and genes. The sample table records around 320,000 distinct CDR3 sequences; 9.5% of these occur just once. The ten largest clones add up to approximately 4.7% of the sample. The sample comprised PBMCs. Receptor source: a human donor in good health (CMV status not recorded). Some clones in this sample may be carry-over from other donors' samples.

The rearrangement joins TRBV19 to TRBJ2-1; D gene unclear. V dropped 6 bases and J dropped 2 bases, with 11 bases sitting between them. Looked up from germline, CDR1 is LNHDA and CDR2 is SQIVND (reference sequence). This CDR3 region has 14 residues. CDR3 nucleotides: TGTGCCAGTAGGAGCGAGAGCACCTACAATGAGCAGTTCTTC. Its protein product is CASRSESTYNEQFF.

This clonotype was counted at least ten times. The rearrangement links TRBV29-1 to TRBJ2-3, with 7 nucleotides matching TRBD1. This CDR3 has 14 amino acids. The ends lost 6 bases at V and 1 base at J; junction bases unmatched: 7. Germline assignment: CDR1 SQVTM and CDR2 ANQGSEA. CDR3 protein: CSVGVGGRTDTQYF. CDR3 DNA: TGCAGCGTGGGGGTAGGGGGCCGCACAGATACGCAGTATTTT.

The chain employs TRBV19 and TRBJ1-6, with D possibly TRBD1 on 5 matching bases. With 9 bases removed from V and 7 bases from J, the gap between germline ends came to 13 bases. Per the germline V gene, CDR1 is LNHDA and CDR2 is SQIVND (reference sequence). This CDR3 region has 13 residues. CDR3 amino acids: CASRQRENSPLHF. DNA of the CDR3: TGTGCCAGCAGACAGCGGGAGAATTCACCCCTCCACTTT.

The chain couples TRBV28 to TRBJ2-6; D not certain. The germline V gene encodes CDR1 MDHEN and CDR2 SYDVKM. This CDR3 has 16 residues. Trimming pared 7 bases from V and 0 bases from J, leaving 13 bases between. The CDR3 spells CASKSLRLSGANVLTF. The CDR3 coding sequence is TGTGCCAGCAAGTCCCTCCGGCTCTCTGGGGCCAACGTCCTGACTTTC.

This chain joins TRBV12-3 or TRBV12-4 and TRBJ1-1; D is unclear. V was trimmed by 8 bases and J by 0 bases, leaving 19 bases between them. This CDR3 is 16 amino acids long. CDR3 in DNA: TGTGCCAGCGGAGACCCTCGCGACGAGATGAACACTGAAGCTTTCTTT. Protein sequence: CASGDPRDEMNTEAFF.

This clonotype showed up just a few times. J is TRBJ2-1 and V is TRBV30; 8 bases line up with TRBD2. Germline CDR1 reads GTSNPN; CDR2 reads SVGIG (reference sequence). The V gene end was trimmed by 2 bases and the J gene end by 4 bases; junction bases not matched to a gene: 4. The CDR3 extends over 14 amino acids. CDR3 region: CAWSLAGVYNEQFF. The CDR3, as DNA: TGTGCCTGGAGTCTAGCGGGCGTGTACAATGAGCAGTTCTTC.

Here the CDR3 reads CASSLGTGGTGELFF. Here the CDR3 DNA reads TGTGCCAGCAGTTTAGGGACAGGGGGCACCGGGGAGCTGTTTTTT. The V gene is TRBV28, the J gene TRBJ2-2, with 11 bases lining up with TRBD1. The V and J ends lost 2 bases and 4 bases, in that order; junction bases with no gene match: 0. Per germline, CDR1 MDHEN and CDR2 SYDVKM. This CDR3 is built from 15 residues.

This clonotype was recorded at least ten times. This chain joins TRBV7-9 and TRBJ2-7; D gene uncertain. Germline V lookup: CDR1 SEHNR, CDR2 FQNEAQ (reference sequence). V lost 7 bases, J lost 6 bases, and 16 bases lay in between. The CDR3 spans 13 residues. The CDR3 loop is CASTAVASTEQYF. The CDR3 DNA reads as TGTGCCAGCACCGCCGTCGCGAGTACCGAGCAGTACTTC. Looking up the rest from reference TRBV7-9 and TRBJ2-7 gives the full variable domain: DTGVSQNPRHKITKRGQNVTFRCDPISEHNRLYWYRQTLGQGPEFLTYFQNEAQLEKSRLLSDRFSAERPKGSFSTLEIQRTEQGDSAMYLCASTAVASTEQYFGPGTRLTVT.

This clonotype turned up a few times. The chain is built from TRBV12-3 or TRBV12-4 and TRBJ1-5; D gene uncertain. CDR3 length: 16 residues. Trimming left V 8 bases short and J 1 base short, with 18 bases between. CDR3 loop: CASGDGGGRSNQPQHF. Here the CDR3 DNA reads TGTGCCAGCGGGGATGGAGGCGGGCGAAGCAATCAGCCCCAGCATTTT.

This clonotype was recorded at least ten times. V gene TRBV12-3 or TRBV12-4 combines with J gene TRBJ1-2; D is perhaps TRBD1 (5 bases). This CDR3 is built from 13 residues. Between the trimmed V and J ends, which lost 6 bases and 2 bases, there was a span of 10 bases. CDR3 residues: CASSSRGNYGYTF. The DNA of the CDR3 is TGTGCCAGCAGCTCAAGGGGCAACTATGGCTACACCTTC.